The clone carrying this TCR beta chain has ten or more counts. The data belong to a study of T cells in Graves' hyperthyroidism and ophthalmopathy. Authors of the study amplified TCR beta CDR3 regions from RNA transcripts. A set of HTBI primers served as the primers for a first-round RT-PCR of the TCR CDR3. In TCRdb, the multiplex PCR reads were re-called with MiXCR into one record per CDR3 protein. The data contain roughly 400,000 distinct CDR3 sequences, over 11% of them seen just once; the ten biggest clones take up 25% to 30%. The CDR3 consists of 14 residues. V lost 3 bases, J lost 0 bases, and 10 bases lay in between. The germline V gene has CDR1 DFQATT and CDR2 SNEGSKA (reference sequence). The study excluded patients with uncontrolled infection, other autoimmune disease, pregnancy or lactation. Source material for PBMCs was 9 to 10 ml fresh peripheral blood.

This receptor was identified in a middle-aged man with Graves' ophthalmopathy. The V gene is TRBV20-1, the J gene TRBJ2-3, with a possible D match to TRBD2 (5 bases). The sample taken for sequencing was blood. The DNA for the CDR3 is TGCAGTGCTAGGCGGGTTCGTAGCACAGATACGCAGTATTTT. Protein: CSARRVRSTDTQYF.